This T cell receptor (beta chain) comes out of a study of blood T cells in healthy people across ages. The second PCR ran roughly 6 to 12 cycles with a sample-barcoded 5' primer and J-beta primers. Template switching added a 12-random-nucleotide identifier to every cDNA molecule. Paired-end reads containing CDR3 totaled no fewer than 2.5 million for each sample. TCRdb used MiXCR to reprocess the 5' RACE reads, holding one entry per CDR3 protein. The sample comprises roughly 800,000 distinct CDR3 sequences, 58% of which are singletons, and around 20% rests with the top ten. This receptor was identified in a man younger than 40 in good health. Material for sequencing was blood.

The CDR3 nucleotides read TGCAGTGCTAGATATGCTAGTCGGAACTTAAGCACAGATACGCAGTATTTT. Protein: CSARYASRNLSTDTQYF. This chain joins TRBV20-1 and TRBJ2-3; no reliable D call. CDR3 length: 17 amino acids. The V gene lost 2 bases and the J gene lost 0 bases, with 18 bases spanning the gap. Per germline, CDR1 DFQATT and CDR2 SNEGSKA (reference sequence).